The entry that follows covers one T cell receptor beta chain sequence. What it recognizes is unknown. These data originate in a study of coeliac disease. About the research overall: Coeliac patients had newly diagnosed active disease, refractory type I disease, or gluten-free diet control. Study-wide findings and caveats: Intraepithelial and lamina propria fractions were not highly pure. Active celiac intraepithelial and lamina propria samples had lower TRB and TRG clonality than control samples.

TCRdb keeps only in-frame clones here, not all; method: immunoSEQ multiplex PCR. This sample has 4,200 or so clones, with roughly three fifths found just once. Material: intraepithelial lymphocytes from the gut. This receptor was obtained from a man aged 65-85 years with active celiac disease.

CDR3 sequence (DNA): TGTGCCAGCAGCTTATCGATTAACGGACATACCCTCAATCAGCCCCAGCATTTT. Protein product: CASSLSINGHTLNQPQHF. This chain links TRBV7-8 with TRBJ1-5; D is perhaps TRBD1 (5 bases). Per germline, CDR1 SGHVS and CDR2 FQNEAQ. Trimming stripped 2 bases from V and 3 bases from J, with 20 bases between. This CDR3 contains 18 residues.